A selection of T cell receptor beta chains follows, all from one sample in a study of CD4+ T cells in melanoma. Profiling relied on immunoSEQ multiplex PCR, and the TCRdb table lists in-frame clones only, not all of them. The sample lists several thousand clones, about 64% occurring once. The specimen was cells from a culture (not recorded whether cultured in vitro). The receptors originated from a human donor with melanoma. Each CDR3 is given with its conserved first and last residue. Fields, in order: J gene, D gene, clone size, V gene, CDR3 DNA, CDR3 protein. A D gene is named only where the DNA matches it firmly. Expanded clones are given a class, and other clones once, few, many or no size at all.

>TRBJ1-1|NA|NA|TRBV29-1
TGCAGCGCAATCGTCACTGAAGCTTTCTTT
CSAIVTEAFF
>TRBJ2-7|TRBD1|large|TRBV18
TGTGCCAGCTCACCAAGACAGGGGACCTACGAGCAGTACTTC
CASSPRQGTYEQYF
>TRBJ2-1|TRBD1|large|TRBV7-9
TGTGCCACCGACAGGGGGTATGACAATGAGCAGTTCTTC
CATDRGYDNEQFF
>TRBJ1-1|NA|medium-sized|TRBV7-9
TGTGCCAGCAGCTTAGACCAAGGGGCTGAAGCTTTCTTT
CASSLDQGAEAFF
>TRBJ2-6|NA|few|TRBV6-5
TGTGCCAGCAGTCTAGGGGGTTCTGGGGCCAACGTCCTGACTTTC
CASSLGGSGANVLTF
>TRBJ2-7|NA|medium-sized|TRBV6-6
TGTGCCAGCAGTCTCAGGGGGGCCTTCGAGCAGTACTTC
CASSLRGAFEQYF
>TRBJ2-5|NA|NA|TRBV3-1/TRBV3-2
TGTGCCAGCAGCCAAGATATCTCCGGGACCCAGTACTTC
CASSQDISGTQYF
>TRBJ1-3|NA|NA|TRBV11-2
TGTGCCAGCAGCGTAGACCGAAACACCATATATTTT
CASSVDRNTIYF
>TRBJ2-1|NA|NA|TRBV7-3
TGTGCCAGCAGCTTGCCCCAGGGGAGTGAGCAGTTCTTC
CASSLPQGSEQFF
>TRBJ2-7|NA|NA|TRBV5-5
TGTGCCAGCAGAAGAACCGAGGGGTATTCCTACGAGCAGTACTTC
CASRRTEGYSYEQYF
>TRBJ2-7|NA|NA|TRBV5-6
TGTGCCAGCAGACCGATCCAGGGTATCGACGAGCAGTACTTC
CASRPIQGIDEQYF
>TRBJ2-1|NA|medium-sized|TRBV20-1
TGCAGTGCTGGCGACAGTAATGAGCAGTTCTTC
CSAGDSNEQFF
>TRBJ2-1|TRBD2|NA|TRBV28
TGTGCCAGCAGTTTCCCAACTAGCGGGGTATGGCATGAGCAGTTCTTC
CASSFPTSGVWHEQFF
>TRBJ1-6|TRBD1|NA|TRBV15
TGTGCCACCAGCAGGGACAGGGACTATAATTCACCCCTCCACTTT
CATSRDRDYNSPLHF
>TRBJ2-4|NA|few|TRBV14
TGTGCCAGCAGCCAACGGGGTCAAAACATTCAGTACTTC
CASSQRGQNIQYF
>TRBJ2-7|TRBD2|medium-sized|TRBV27
TGTGCCAGCACCTATAGCGGGGGGACCTTCTACGAGCAGTACTTC
CASTYSGGTFYEQYF
>TRBJ1-3|NA|once|TRBV12-3/TRBV12-4
TGTGCCAGCAGACACCCGTTGGGAAACACCATATATTTT
CASRHPLGNTIYF
>TRBJ1-4|TRBD1|medium-sized|TRBV9
TGTGCCAGCAGCGTTTCGACAGGGGGCAATAATGAAAAACTGTTTTTT
CASSVSTGGNNEKLFF
>TRBJ2-1|TRBD2|NA|TRBV27
TGTGCCAGTAGTAGCGGGGCATCCTACAATGAGCAGTTCTTC
CASSSGASYNEQFF
>TRBJ2-5|NA|few|TRBV7-9
TGTGCCAGCAGCCCTAAGAGTCGGCTAGAGACCCAGTACTTC
CASSPKSRLETQYF
>TRBJ2-1|NA|NA|TRBV12-3/TRBV12-4
TGTGCCAGAAAGGCGTTTGAGCAGTTCTTC
CARKAFEQFF
>TRBJ1-2|TRBD1|few|TRBV4-3
TGCGCCAGCAGCCAAGAGGGGACAGGCGCCCTCTATGGCTACACCTTC
CASSQEGTGALYGYTF
>TRBJ1-2|TRBD1|once|TRBV18
TGTGCCAGCTCACAACCGGGACAGGGGGCCTATGGCTACACCTTC
CASSQPGQGAYGYTF
>TRBJ2-1|TRBD2|NA|TRBV28
TGTGCCAGCAGTTTTCCCGAAATACGAGGGACTAGCTTCAATGAGCAGTTCTTC
CASSFPEIRGTSFNEQFF
>TRBJ2-1|NA|NA|TRBV20-1
TGCAGTGCTTGGGACTTCAATGAGCAGTTCTTC
CSAWDFNEQFF
>TRBJ1-1|NA|NA|TRBV6-6
TGTGCCAGCAGTTACGAACCGGGACGGTTAGAAGCTTTCTTT
CASSYEPGRLEAFF